The T cell receptor (beta chain) under discussion was sequenced for a study of blood T cell repertoires in COVID-19. Libraries were prepared by immunoSEQ multiplex PCR; TCRdb keeps only in-frame clonotypes and omits some of them. There are over 40,000 clones in the sample; roughly 80% occur only once, and roughly 2.5% lies in the top ten. Germline-derived CDR1 and CDR2 are LGHDT and YNNKEL (reference sequence). V shed 1 base and J shed 3 bases, with 10 bases lying between them. This CDR3 has 15 amino acids. The sequenced material came from peripheral blood. The genes are TRBV3-1 (or the pseudogene TRBV3-2) and TRBJ1-5; D not certain. The TCR comes from a woman aged 55-70 years with acute or convalescent COVID-19. The chain's CDR3 is CASSQGAGNNQPQHF. CDR3 DNA sequence: TGTGCCAGCAGCCAAGGGGCCGGGAACAATCAGCCCCAGCATTTT.